This T cell receptor (beta chain) was recovered during a study of cytomegalovirus exposure and HLA in healthy donors. Whole-study findings and limits: Later analysis found that TCR beta chains associated with HLA were more clonally expanded than other, equally common chains. Researchers counted roughly 150 TCR beta chains as cytomegalovirus-associated.

For this clone: Its antigen is unidentified.

PCR used 60 Vbeta primers and 13 Jbeta primers. The method was immunoSEQ multiplex PCR; TCRdb's version includes in-frame clones alone and lacks a portion of them. The data contain more than 110,000 clones, about four fifths of them singletons. The CDR3 contains 15 residues. V lost 4 bases and J 5 bases, leaving 15 bases between the germline ends. Germline CDR1 LNHNV, CDR2 YYDKDF (reference sequence). The sequence derives from a man aged 35 to 55 in good health and CMV-seropositive. The V and J genes are TRBV15 and TRBJ1-5, with a tentative D call TRBD1 (6 bases). Material: PBMCs. CDR3: CATSKTQGGDQPQHF. In DNA, the CDR3 is TGTGCCACCAGCAAAACACAGGGCGGAGATCAGCCCCAGCATTTT.